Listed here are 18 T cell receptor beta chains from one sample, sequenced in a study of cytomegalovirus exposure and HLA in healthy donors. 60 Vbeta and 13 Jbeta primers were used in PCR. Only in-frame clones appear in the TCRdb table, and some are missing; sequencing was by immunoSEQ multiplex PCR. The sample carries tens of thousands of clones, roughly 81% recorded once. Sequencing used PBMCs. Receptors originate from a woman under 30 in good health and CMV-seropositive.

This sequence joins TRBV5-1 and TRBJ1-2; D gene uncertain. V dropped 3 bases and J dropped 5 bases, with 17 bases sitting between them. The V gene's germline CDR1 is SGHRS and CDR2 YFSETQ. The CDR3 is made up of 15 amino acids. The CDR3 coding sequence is TGCGCCAGCAGCTGGACGACGGCGGGCAAATATGGCTACACCTTC. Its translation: CASSWTTAGKYGYTF.

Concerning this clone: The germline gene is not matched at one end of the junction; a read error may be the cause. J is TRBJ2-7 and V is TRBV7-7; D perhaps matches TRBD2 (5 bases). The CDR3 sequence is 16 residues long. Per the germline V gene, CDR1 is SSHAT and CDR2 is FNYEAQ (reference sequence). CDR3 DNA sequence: TGTGCTAGCAGCGTTACGACCAAAAATGCTGGGAGCGAGCAGTACTTC. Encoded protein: CASSVTTKNAGSEQYF.

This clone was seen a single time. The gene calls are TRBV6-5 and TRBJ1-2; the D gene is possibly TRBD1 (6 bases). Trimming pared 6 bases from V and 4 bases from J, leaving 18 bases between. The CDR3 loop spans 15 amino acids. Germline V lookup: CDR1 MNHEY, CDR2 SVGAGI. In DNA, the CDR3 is TGTGCCAGCAGGCCAAGTGGGGCACAGGGCTATGGCTACACCTTC. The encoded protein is CASRPSGAQGYGYTF.

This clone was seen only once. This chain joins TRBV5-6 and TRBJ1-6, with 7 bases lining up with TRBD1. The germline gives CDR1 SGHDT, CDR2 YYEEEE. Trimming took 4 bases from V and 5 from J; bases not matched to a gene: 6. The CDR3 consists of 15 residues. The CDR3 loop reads CASSHYGQDNSPLHF. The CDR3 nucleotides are TGTGCCAGCAGCCACTATGGACAGGATAATTCACCCCTCCACTTT.

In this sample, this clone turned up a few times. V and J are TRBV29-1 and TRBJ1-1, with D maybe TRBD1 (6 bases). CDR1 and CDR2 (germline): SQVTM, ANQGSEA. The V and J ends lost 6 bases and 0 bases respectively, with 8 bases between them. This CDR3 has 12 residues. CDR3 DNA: TGCAGCGTGAGGACAGTGAACACTGAAGCTTTCTTT. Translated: CSVRTVNTEAFF.

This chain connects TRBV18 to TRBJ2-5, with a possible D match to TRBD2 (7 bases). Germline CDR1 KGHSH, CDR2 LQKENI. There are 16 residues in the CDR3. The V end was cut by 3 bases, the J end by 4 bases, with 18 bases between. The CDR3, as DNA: TGTGCCAGCTCACCGACTTTGGGGGGGCTAGGAGAGACCCAGTACTTC. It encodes CASSPTLGGLGETQYF.

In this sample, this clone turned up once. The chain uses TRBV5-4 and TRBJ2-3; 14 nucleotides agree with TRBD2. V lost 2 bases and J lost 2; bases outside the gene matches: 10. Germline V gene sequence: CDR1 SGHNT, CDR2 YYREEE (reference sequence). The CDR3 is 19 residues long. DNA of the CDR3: TGTGCCAGCAGCTTCCGCGGACTAGCGGGAGGTGGCTACACAGATACGCAGTATTTT. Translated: CASSFRGLAGGGYTDTQYF.

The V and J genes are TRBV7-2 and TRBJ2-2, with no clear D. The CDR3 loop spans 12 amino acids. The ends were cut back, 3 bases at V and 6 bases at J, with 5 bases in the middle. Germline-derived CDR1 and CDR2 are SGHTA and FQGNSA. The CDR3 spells CASSLFSGELFF. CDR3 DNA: TGTGCCAGCAGCTTGTTCTCCGGGGAGCTGTTTTTT.

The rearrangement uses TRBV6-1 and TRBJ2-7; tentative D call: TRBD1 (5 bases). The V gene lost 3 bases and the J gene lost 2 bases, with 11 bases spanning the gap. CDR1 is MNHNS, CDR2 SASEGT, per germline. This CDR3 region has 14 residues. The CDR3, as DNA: TGTGCCAGCAGTGACAGAAGGGGAACCTACGAGCAGTACTTC. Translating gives CASSDRRGTYEQYF.

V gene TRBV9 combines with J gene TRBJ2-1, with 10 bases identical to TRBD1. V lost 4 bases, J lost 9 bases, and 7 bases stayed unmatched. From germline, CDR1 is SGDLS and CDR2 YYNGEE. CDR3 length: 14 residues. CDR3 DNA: TGTGCCAGCAGCCCCGGACAGGGGGTCGTTGAGCAGTTCTTC. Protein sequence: CASSPGQGVVEQFF.

CDR3 nucleotides: TGTGCCACCGAAGGGGACTCACACTCCTACGAGCAGTACTTC. The encoded protein is CATEGDSHSYEQYF. V usage is TRBV25-1 and J usage is TRBJ2-7; the D gene is possibly TRBD2 (6 bases). V was shortened by 10 bases and J by 0 bases, with 16 bases between the two germline ends. This CDR3 is built from 14 residues. CDR1 and CDR2 from the germline V gene are MGHDK and SYGVNS.

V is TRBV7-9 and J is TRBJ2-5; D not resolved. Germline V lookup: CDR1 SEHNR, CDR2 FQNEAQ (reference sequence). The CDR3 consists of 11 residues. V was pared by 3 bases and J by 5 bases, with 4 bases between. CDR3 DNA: TGTGCCAGCAGCTTCCCGGAGACCCAGTACTTC. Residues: CASSFPETQYF.

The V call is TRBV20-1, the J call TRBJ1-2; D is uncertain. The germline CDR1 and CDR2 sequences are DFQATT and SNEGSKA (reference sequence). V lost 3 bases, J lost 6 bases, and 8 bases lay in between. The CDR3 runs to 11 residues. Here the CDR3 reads CSARGNHGYTF. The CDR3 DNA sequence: TGCAGTGCTAGGGGCAACCATGGCTACACCTTC.

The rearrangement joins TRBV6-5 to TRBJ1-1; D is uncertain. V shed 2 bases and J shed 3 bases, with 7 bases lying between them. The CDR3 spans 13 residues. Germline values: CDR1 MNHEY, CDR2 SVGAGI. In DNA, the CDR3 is TGTGCCAGCAGTTACCGGGTAGACACTGAAGCTTTCTTT. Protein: CASSYRVDTEAFF.

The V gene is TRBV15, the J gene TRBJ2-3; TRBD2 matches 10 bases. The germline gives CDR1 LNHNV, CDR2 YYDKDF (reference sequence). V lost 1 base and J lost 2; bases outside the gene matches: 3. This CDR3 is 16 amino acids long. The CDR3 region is CATSRGTSGVTDTQYF. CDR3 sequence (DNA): TGTGCCACCAGCAGAGGGACTAGCGGTGTCACAGATACGCAGTATTTT.

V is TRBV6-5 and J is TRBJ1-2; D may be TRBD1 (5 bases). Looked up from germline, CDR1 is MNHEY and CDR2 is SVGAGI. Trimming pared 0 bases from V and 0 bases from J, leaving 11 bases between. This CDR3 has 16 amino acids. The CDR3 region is CASSYSVGGANYGYTF. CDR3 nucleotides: TGTGCCAGCAGTTACTCTGTGGGGGGGGCTAACTATGGCTACACCTTC.

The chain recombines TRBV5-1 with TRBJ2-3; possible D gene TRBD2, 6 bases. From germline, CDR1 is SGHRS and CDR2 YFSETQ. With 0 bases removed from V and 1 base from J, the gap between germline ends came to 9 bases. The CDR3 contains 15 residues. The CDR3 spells CASSLDGGGTDTQYF. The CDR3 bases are TGCGCCAGCAGCTTGGACGGGGGAGGCACAGATACGCAGTATTTT.

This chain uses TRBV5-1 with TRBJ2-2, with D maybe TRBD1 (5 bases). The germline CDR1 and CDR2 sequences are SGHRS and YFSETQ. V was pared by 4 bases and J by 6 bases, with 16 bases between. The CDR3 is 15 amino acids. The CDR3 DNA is TGCGCCAGCAGCCTTGTGGCAGGGTCCTCCGGGGAGCTGTTTTTT. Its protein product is CASSLVAGSSGELFF.